Listed here are 12 T cell receptor beta chains from one sample, sequenced in a study of blood T cell repertoires in COVID-19. The method was immunoSEQ multiplex PCR; TCRdb's version includes in-frame clones alone and lacks a portion of them. In the table there are roughly 90,000 clones, around four fifths of which are singletons. Sequenced sample: peripheral blood. The receptors originated from a human donor in a cohort sampled during active COVID-19.

This clone appeared a single time. The rearrangement links TRBV10-3 to TRBJ2-1; the match to TRBD1 covers 9 bases. V dropped 3 bases and J dropped 10; count of bases not matched to a gene: 4. Per the germline V gene, CDR1 is ENHRY and CDR2 is SYGVKD. CDR3 length: 13 residues. The CDR3 protein is CAISETGGVEQFF. The CDR3 DNA is TGTGCCATCAGTGAAACAGGGGGCGTCGAGCAGTTCTTC.

V and J are TRBV11-2 and TRBJ2-3; 14 bases map to TRBD2. The CDR3 length is 17 residues. Germline V lookup: CDR1 SGHAT, CDR2 FQNNGV. V trimming: 3 bases; J trimming: 2 bases; junction bases outside the gene matches: 4. CDR3: CASSFRLAGGTTDTQYF. In DNA, the CDR3 is TGTGCCAGCAGCTTCCGACTAGCGGGAGGGACCACAGATACGCAGTATTTT. Full variable domain (outside the CDR3, taken from reference TRBV11-2 and TRBJ2-3): EAGVAQSPRYKIIEKRQSVAFWCNPISGHATLYWYQQILGQGPKLLIQFQNNGVVDDSQLPKDRFSAERLKGVDSTLKIQPAKLEDSAVYLCASSFRLAGGTTDTQYFGPGTRLTVL.

This chain links TRBV28 with TRBJ2-5, with 8 bases matching TRBD1. J gave up 4 bases and V 6 bases, and 10 bases lay outside the gene matches. The germline CDR1 and CDR2 sequences are MDHEN and SYDVKM. The CDR3 is 15 amino acids. This CDR3 is CASRPRGRGRETQYF. The CDR3 DNA reads TGTGCCAGCAGGCCTCGGGGCAGGGGGCGAGAGACCCAGTACTTC.

This chain links TRBV20-1 with TRBJ1-3; 9 nucleotides match TRBD1. CDR3 length: 15 amino acids. V dropped 3 bases and J dropped 4; count of bases not matched to a gene: 7. The germline V gene has CDR1 DFQATT and CDR2 SNEGSKA (reference sequence). CDR3 residues: CSASDTGGRGNTIYF. Written as DNA, the CDR3 is TGCAGTGCTAGTGATACAGGGGGCCGAGGAAACACCATATATTTT.

This clone has at least ten counts. V is TRBV18 and J is TRBJ2-3, with 9 nucleotides matching TRBD1. CDR1 and CDR2 from the germline V gene are KGHSH and LQKENI. V lost 2 bases to trimming and J lost 5 bases; unmatched junction nucleotides: 8. This CDR3 spans 16 amino acids. The CDR3 DNA sequence: TGTGCCAGCTCACCAAGAGGGACAGGGAAGGGAGATACGCAGTATTTT. Protein: CASSPRGTGKGDTQYF.

The rearrangement joins TRBV5-1 to TRBJ1-4; 8 nucleotides align to TRBD1. J lost 5 bases, V lost 4 bases, and 10 bases had no gene match. This CDR3 contains 16 residues. Germline V gene lookup returns CDR1 SGHRS and CDR2 YFSETQ. CDR3 residues: CASSHGVDRGNEKLFF. CDR3 DNA sequence: TGCGCCAGCAGCCACGGTGTCGACAGGGGAAATGAAAAACTGTTTTTT.

The J gene is TRBJ2-1, the V gene TRBV28, with 7 bases aligning to TRBD2. The CDR3 is made up of 16 amino acids. CDR1 MDHEN and CDR2 SYDVKM come from the germline V gene. V was clipped by 3 bases and J by 4 bases; unmatched bases: 9. DNA for the CDR3: TGTGCCAGCAGTTTTGCCCCACTAGCGCAGTACAATGAGCAGTTCTTC. Its translation is CASSFAPLAQYNEQFF.

The chain is built from TRBV10-3 and TRBJ2-7; TRBD1 might be the D (6 bases). CDR3 length: 14 amino acids. Germline V gene lookup returns CDR1 ENHRY and CDR2 SYGVKD. V lost 3 bases and J lost 3, with 12 bases in between. The CDR3 reads CAISDLRDNYEQYF. For the CDR3, the DNA is TGTGCCATCAGTGACCTCCGGGACAACTACGAGCAGTACTTC.

This clone has only a few counts. The chain uses TRBV28 and TRBJ1-6; weak D call: TRBD1 (5 bases). Germline CDR1 and CDR2: MDHEN and SYDVKM. V was cut by 6 bases and J by 7 bases, with 16 bases left in between. The CDR3 has 15 amino acids. CDR3 sequence: CASRPQTGENSPLHF. In DNA, the CDR3 is TGTGCCAGCAGACCGCAAACAGGCGAAAATTCACCCCTCCACTTT. The variable domain in full, completed from reference TRBV28 and TRBJ1-6, reads DVKVTQSSRYLVKRTGEKVFLECVQDMDHENMFWYRQDPGLGLRLIYFSYDVKMKEKGDIPEGYSVSREKKERFSLILESASTNQTSMYLCASRPQTGENSPLHFGNGTRLTVT.

The chain employs TRBV7-2 and TRBJ1-4, with a tentative D call TRBD1 (5 bases). This CDR3 is built from 16 residues. The germline V gene encodes CDR1 SGHTA and CDR2 FQGNSA. V was pared by 5 bases and J by 0 bases, with 13 bases between. The CDR3, as DNA: TGTGCCAGCAGCCAGGGATACCTCACAACTAATGAAAAACTGTTTTTT. This gives the protein CASSQGYLTTNEKLFF.

This chain uses TRBV7-9 with TRBJ2-3, with D perhaps TRBD2 (6 bases). From germline, CDR1 is SEHNR and CDR2 FQNEAQ (reference sequence). The CDR3 is 17 residues long. The ends were cut back, 3 bases at V and 2 bases at J, with 18 bases in the middle. CDR3 DNA: TGTGCCAGCAGCTTGTCCGGGACTCTAAAAATCACAGATACGCAGTATTTT. This codes for CASSLSGTLKITDTQYF.

This chain connects TRBV7-3 to TRBJ2-7; 10 bases map to TRBD2. Germline CDR1 and CDR2: SGHTA and FQGTGA. The length of the CDR3 is 16 residues. V trimming: 5 bases; J trimming: 6 bases; junction bases outside the gene matches: 13. CDR3 in amino acids: CASSPSSGRLPREQYF. The DNA of the CDR3 is TGTGCCAGCAGCCCCTCTAGCGGGAGACTCCCCCGCGAGCAGTACTTC. Together with reference TRBV7-3 and TRBJ2-7, the CDR3 gives the full variable domain: GAGVSQTPSNKVTEKGKYVELRCDPISGHTALYWYRQSLGQGPEFLIYFQGTGAADDSGLPNDRFFAVRPEGSVSTLKIQRTERGDSAVYLCASSPSSGRLPREQYFGPGTRLTVT.